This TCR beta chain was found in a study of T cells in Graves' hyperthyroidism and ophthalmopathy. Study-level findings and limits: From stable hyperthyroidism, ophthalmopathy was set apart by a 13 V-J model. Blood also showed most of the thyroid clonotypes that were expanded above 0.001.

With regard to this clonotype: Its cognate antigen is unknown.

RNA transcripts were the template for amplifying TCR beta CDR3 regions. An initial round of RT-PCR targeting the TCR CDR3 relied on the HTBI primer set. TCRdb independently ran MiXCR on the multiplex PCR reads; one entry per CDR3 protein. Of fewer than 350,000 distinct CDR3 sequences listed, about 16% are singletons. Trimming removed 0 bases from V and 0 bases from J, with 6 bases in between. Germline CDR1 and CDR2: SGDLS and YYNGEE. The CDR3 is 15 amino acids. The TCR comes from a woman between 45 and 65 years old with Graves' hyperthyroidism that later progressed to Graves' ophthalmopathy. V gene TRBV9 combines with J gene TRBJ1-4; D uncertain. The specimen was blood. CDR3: CASSVDGTTNEKLFF. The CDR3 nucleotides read TGTGCCAGCAGCGTAGACGGAACAACTAATGAAAAACTGTTTTTT.